This T cell receptor (beta chain) was obtained from a study of blood T cell repertoires in COVID-19. In the study overall: Acute and convalescent COVID-19 samples came from the United States, Italy and Spain.

In the original workflow: Estimation of nucleated cell counts was performed using reference gene primer amplification. Only in-frame clones appear in the TCRdb table, and some are missing; sequencing was by immunoSEQ multiplex PCR. V, J and clone size reflect that table, while D and trimming were determined from the DNA. The sample yields about 140,000 clones, over 75% seen once. The CDR3 loop spans 14 amino acids. V trimming: 7 bases; J trimming: 5 bases; junction bases outside the gene matches: 8. CDR1 and CDR2 (germline): SQVTM, ANQGSEA. Material for sequencing was PBMCs or T cells enriched from blood (not recorded which). The J gene is TRBJ1-6, the V gene TRBV29-1, with 7 bases fitting TRBD1. The sequence was collected from a man aged 45-65 years in a cohort exposed to, infected with or recovered from COVID-19 (not recorded which). The DNA for the CDR3 is TGCAGCGCCGGAGGGGGCGGAGATAATTCACCCCTCCACTTT. Translating gives CSAGGGGDNSPLHF.